The 26 T cell receptor beta chains in this list originate from one sample, sequenced in a study of shared clonotypes between healthy human individuals. The protocol was immunoSEQ multiplex PCR, while the TCRdb copy is restricted to in-frame clones and leaves out a portion. The data hold hundreds of thousands of clones, with more than 85% observed a single time. CD45RO negativity and positive selection for CCR7 defined naive CD8 cells, a population that excluded terminally differentiated effector memory CD45RA+ cells. The sequenced sample was naive CD8+ T cells sorted from blood. Every receptor here comes from a man younger than 45 in good health.

The V and J genes are TRBV7-9 and TRBJ2-1; 8 bases map to TRBD2. This CDR3 has 15 residues. V was pared by 3 bases and J by 7 bases, with 8 bases of the junction left unmatched. CDR1 is SEHNR and CDR2 is FQNEAQ in the germline V gene (reference sequence). The CDR3, as DNA: TGTGCCAGCAGCTTTGATAGCGGGAATGGGAATGAGCAGTTCTTC. This sequence encodes CASSFDSGNGNEQFF.

The J gene is TRBJ2-3, the V gene TRBV5-1; D is uncertain. The CDR3 extends over 15 amino acids. V lost 0 bases and J 2 bases, leaving 10 bases between the germline ends. Germline V gives CDR1 SGHRS, CDR2 YFSETQ. This chain's CDR3 is CASSLGATVTDTQYF. CDR3 bases: TGCGCCAGCAGCTTGGGAGCGACGGTCACAGATACGCAGTATTTT.

The chain has TRBV7-9 and TRBJ2-1; D is perhaps TRBD2 (6 bases). Germline lookup yields CDR1 SEHNR and CDR2 FQNEAQ (reference sequence). The CDR3 runs 16 residues. Trimming stripped 5 bases from V and 2 bases from J, with 16 bases between. CDR3 residues: CASSPKDGRAYNEQFF. The CDR3 DNA reads TGTGCCAGCAGCCCTAAGGACGGGAGAGCCTACAATGAGCAGTTCTTC.

The chain links TRBV7-2 to TRBJ2-3, with TRBD1 matching 7 bases. The junction had 8 bases not matched to a gene; V was cut back by 6 bases and J by 2 bases. Germline loops: CDR1 SGHTA, CDR2 FQGNSA. This CDR3 contains 15 residues. CDR3 coding DNA: TGTGCCAGCAGTAACCGGGACAGCTACACAGATACGCAGTATTTT. Its translation: CASSNRDSYTDTQYF.

CDR3 DNA: TGTGCCAGCAGCCGGGGGCTAAACAATCAGCCCCAGCATTTT. Translated: CASSRGLNNQPQHF. The gene calls are TRBV6-5 and TRBJ1-5, with D possibly being TRBD1 (6 bases). This CDR3 has 14 amino acids. CDR1 is MNHEY, CDR2 SVGAGI, per germline. V shed 6 bases and J shed 3 bases, with 12 bases lying between them.

Regarding this clone: This sample also contains other DNA sequences that code for the same CDR3. V usage is TRBV2 and J usage is TRBJ2-7; 10 bases are shared with TRBD2. The V segment lost 4 bases and the J segment 1 base; nucleotides outside the gene matches: 1. Germline V gene sequence: CDR1 SNHLY, CDR2 FYNNEI. This CDR3 comprises 14 residues. CDR3 loop: CASSGTSGSYEQYF. The CDR3 DNA reads as TGTGCCAGCAGTGGGACTAGCGGATCCTACGAGCAGTACTTC.

The rearrangement links TRBV27 to TRBJ2-3, with 8 bases that match TRBD2. Trimming at V came to 5 bases and at J to 4 bases, leaving 8 bases not matched to a gene. The CDR3 loop spans 15 amino acids. Germline V gene data show CDR1 as MNHEY and CDR2 as SMNVEV (reference sequence). In nucleotides, the CDR3 is TGTGCCAGCAGTACCCGAGCGGGAGCGGCAGATACGCAGTATTTT. It translates to CASSTRAGAADTQYF.

The chain carries TRBV7-9 and TRBJ1-5; unclear D gene. The CDR3 runs to 14 residues. Germline V gene data show CDR1 as SEHNR and CDR2 as FQNEAQ (reference sequence). V lost 8 bases and J lost 4, with 15 bases in between. CDR3: CASGAGRKNQPQHF. CDR3 coding DNA: TGTGCCAGCGGAGCTGGACGGAAGAATCAGCCCCAGCATTTT.

This chain links TRBV5-8 with TRBJ2-6, with D hard to call. In germline, CDR1 is SGHTS, CDR2 YDEGEE. V was pared by 0 bases and J by 0 bases, with 16 bases between. This CDR3 comprises 19 residues. CDR3 region: CASSLAGWALNSGANVLTF. The CDR3 DNA reads as TGTGCCAGCAGCTTGGCCGGGTGGGCTCTAAACTCTGGGGCCAACGTCCTGACTTTC. Looking up the rest from reference TRBV5-8 and TRBJ2-6 gives the full variable domain: EAGVTQSPTHLIKTRGQQATLRCSPISGHTSVYWYQQALGLGLQFLLWYDEGEERNRGNFPPRFSGRQFPNYSSELNVNALELEDSALYLCASSLAGWALNSGANVLTFGAGSRLTVL.

This chain joins TRBV10-3 and TRBJ2-3; TRBD2 might be the D (6 bases). CDR1 is ENHRY, CDR2 SYGVKD, per germline. The V gene lost 0 bases and the J gene lost 5 bases, with 9 bases spanning the gap. The CDR3 covers 14 residues. CDR3 nucleotide sequence: TGTGCCATCAGTGAGTCGATGGGGGGAGATACGCAGTATTTT. It yields the protein CAISESMGGDTQYF.

The chain links TRBV28 to TRBJ2-5; D is possibly TRBD1 (5 bases). CDR3 size: 15 residues. Between the trimmed V and J ends, which lost 6 bases and 5 bases, there was a span of 19 bases. The germline V gene encodes CDR1 MDHEN and CDR2 SYDVKM. The CDR3 loop is CASSPNSVRGETQYF. CDR3 DNA: TGTGCCAGCAGCCCCAACTCCGTAAGGGGCGAGACCCAGTACTTC.

This clone was found a few times. The V call is TRBV5-6, the J call TRBJ2-2; no clear D gene. Germline V gene sequence: CDR1 SGHDT, CDR2 YYEEEE. V gave up 5 bases and J gave up 7 bases, with 12 bases separating them. The CDR3 loop spans 13 amino acids. The CDR3 here is CASRISAVGELFF. CDR3 DNA: TGTGCCAGCAGAATCTCGGCTGTCGGGGAGCTGTTTTTT.

The chain recombines TRBV27 with TRBJ2-7; 7 bases map to TRBD1. Looked up from germline, CDR1 is MNHEY and CDR2 is SMNVEV (reference sequence). V trimming: 0 bases; J trimming: 4 bases; junction bases outside the gene matches: 6. This CDR3 comprises 15 residues. CDR3 loop: CASSLSTQGEYEQYF. DNA of the CDR3: TGTGCCAGCAGTTTATCCACTCAGGGGGAGTACGAGCAGTACTTC.

The rearrangement links TRBV6-1 to TRBJ2-1; 8 nucleotides align to TRBD1. After removal of 3 bases from V and 8 bases from J, the junction contained 3 bases not matched to a gene. In germline, CDR1 is MNHNS, CDR2 SASEGT. The length of the CDR3 is 13 residues. The CDR3 here is CASSDQGADEQFF. Written as DNA, the CDR3 is TGTGCCAGCAGTGACCAGGGGGCGGATGAGCAGTTCTTC.

This rearrangement joins TRBV27 to TRBJ2-1, with D unclear. Per germline, CDR1 MNHEY and CDR2 SMNVEV (reference sequence). There are 12 residues in the CDR3. The V gene lost 4 bases and the J gene lost 8 bases, with 9 bases spanning the gap. The chain's CDR3 is CASSSPNDEQFF. In DNA, the CDR3 is TGTGCCAGCAGTTCCCCAAACGATGAGCAGTTCTTC.

The V call is TRBV14, the J call TRBJ2-1; TRBD2 matches 7 bases. J was trimmed by 4 bases and V by 4 bases; bases with no gene match: 13. The CDR3 loop spans 17 amino acids. Germline CDR1 reads SGHDN; CDR2 reads FVKESK. CDR3 DNA: TGTGCCAGCAGCCCTTACGGACTAGGTCTCCCTTACAATGAGCAGTTCTTC. It encodes CASSPYGLGLPYNEQFF.

The rearrangement links TRBV7-3 to TRBJ2-5, with D possibly matching TRBD1 (5 bases). Trimming took 8 bases from V and 2 from J, leaving 21 bases between them. This CDR3 region has 16 residues. Germline assignment: CDR1 SGHTA and CDR2 FQGTGA. The CDR3 loop reads CASAPGPTVGQETQYF. The CDR3, as DNA: TGTGCCAGCGCGCCTGGGCCGACAGTGGGTCAAGAGACCCAGTACTTC.

The chain is built from TRBV5-4 and TRBJ2-1; 11 bases line up with TRBD2. The CDR3 spans 15 residues. J was trimmed by 8 bases and V by 4 bases; bases with no gene match: 8. The germline CDR1 and CDR2 sequences are SGHNT and YYREEE (reference sequence). The CDR3 spells CASSHVAGGIHEQFF. CDR3 in DNA: TGTGCCAGCAGCCACGTAGCGGGAGGGATTCATGAGCAGTTCTTC.

The J gene is TRBJ1-1, the V gene TRBV7-3, with D possibly matching TRBD1 (6 bases). Per the germline V gene, CDR1 is SGHTA and CDR2 is FQGTGA. With 0 bases removed from V and 5 bases from J, the gap between germline ends came to 10 bases. CDR3 size: 14 residues. The CDR3 sequence: CASSLTGGGTEAFF. The DNA of the CDR3 is TGTGCCAGCAGCTTAACAGGGGGAGGAACTGAAGCTTTCTTT.

This chain joins TRBV9 and TRBJ2-4; possible D gene TRBD2, 6 bases. V was shortened by 3 bases and J by 0 bases, with 13 bases between the two germline ends. This CDR3 is built from 16 residues. CDR1 SGDLS and CDR2 YYNGEE come from the germline V gene. The CDR3 nucleotides are TGTGCCAGCAGCGCTGGTGGCGGGGTAGCCAAAAACATTCAGTACTTC. It encodes CASSAGGGVAKNIQYF.

This clone was recorded once. The J gene is TRBJ2-4, the V gene TRBV19; TRBD1 might be the D (6 bases). Germline V gives CDR1 LNHDA, CDR2 SQIVND (reference sequence). The CDR3 is 14 amino acids. V gave up 5 bases and J gave up 5 bases, with 13 bases separating them. CDR3 region: CASSLGAGENIQYF. CDR3 bases: TGTGCCAGTAGTCTGGGGGCAGGAGAAAACATTCAGTACTTC.

The V and J genes are TRBV28 and TRBJ2-1; 8 bases agree with TRBD2. CDR3 size: 16 residues. Per germline, CDR1 MDHEN and CDR2 SYDVKM. V was pared by 3 bases and J by 6 bases, with 10 bases of the junction left unmatched. The CDR3 loop reads CASSFVFLAGLNEQFF. The CDR3 nucleotides read TGTGCCAGCAGTTTTGTTTTCCTAGCGGGCCTCAATGAGCAGTTCTTC.

The rearrangement links TRBV5-6 to TRBJ1-2; 7 bases are shared with TRBD1. The CDR3 runs to 14 residues. Looked up from germline, CDR1 is SGHDT and CDR2 is YYEEEE. Germline trimming cut 0 bases from V and 5 bases from J; bases unmatched to any gene: 4. CDR3 coding DNA: TGTGCCAGCAGCTTGGCAGGGGGAGGATATGGCTACACCTTC. Translating gives CASSLAGGGYGYTF. Variable domain in full (rest from reference TRBV5-6 and TRBJ1-2): DAGVTQSPTHLIKTRGQQVTLRCSPKSGHDTVSWYQQALGQGPQFIFQYYEEEERQRGNFPDRFSGHQFPNYSSELNVNALLLGDSALYLCASSLAGGGYGYTFGSGTRLTVV.

The rearrangement joins TRBV14 to TRBJ2-5; D gene unclear. Trimming removed 3 bases from V and 3 bases from J, with 5 bases in between. The germline CDR1 and CDR2 sequences are SGHDN and FVKESK. The CDR3 extends over 12 amino acids. The chain's CDR3 is CASSHYKETQYF. In DNA form, the CDR3 reads TGTGCCAGCAGCCACTATAAAGAGACCCAGTACTTC.

This chain links TRBV7-9 with TRBJ2-7; D perhaps matches TRBD1 (5 bases). The germline V gene has CDR1 SEHNR and CDR2 FQNEAQ (reference sequence). Between the trimmed V and J ends, which lost 6 bases and 6 bases, there was a span of 15 bases. The length of the CDR3 is 13 residues. The CDR3, as DNA: TGTGCCAGCAGTCAGTCATCAGGGTCCGAGCAGTACTTC. Protein product: CASSQSSGSEQYF.

The sample holds one count of this clone. The V call is TRBV27, the J call TRBJ2-1, with D possibly being TRBD1 (7 bases). This CDR3 is 14 amino acids long. The germline V gene has CDR1 MNHEY and CDR2 SMNVEV (reference sequence). V shed 4 bases and J shed 7 bases, with 14 bases lying between them. The CDR3 protein is CASSSEGARNEQFF. The CDR3 bases are TGTGCCAGCAGTTCGGAGGGGGCGCGGAATGAGCAGTTCTTC.